This record looks at one TCR beta chain sequence and its context. These data originate in a study of radiotherapy plus CTLA-4 blockade in lung cancer. Data came from immunoSEQ multiplex PCR; TCRdb stores just in-frame clones and leaves some out. The table lists tens of thousands of clones, roughly 80% of them singletons, with about a quarter in the top ten. The V end lost 7 bases, the J end lost 3 bases, and 15 bases lay between the germline ends. Germline V gene sequence: CDR1 MDHEN, CDR2 SYDVKM. The CDR3 length is 14 residues. Source: peripheral blood, taken from a patient treated with radiotherapy plus ipilimumab. This rearrangement joins TRBV28 to TRBJ1-1; D perhaps matches TRBD1 (5 bases). The clonotype comes from a human donor with non-small cell lung cancer that progressed on radiotherapy plus ipilimumab. The CDR3 bases are TGTGCCAGCACCCAATGGGGGGTCTACACTGAAGCTTTCTTT. Translated: CASTQWGVYTEAFF.